Following are 16 T cell receptor beta chains from one sample sequenced in a study of early T cells in non-severe SARS-CoV-2 infection. One entry per CDR3 protein results from TCRdb running MiXCR on the 5' RACE reads. The sample lists 30,000 or so distinct CDR3 sequences, roughly 4.5% occurring once. The material sequenced was whole blood. The receptor source for this set is an adult who was a healthcare worker with PCR-confirmed SARS-CoV-2 infection or an uninfected control (not recorded which).

The rearrangement joins TRBV18 to TRBJ2-3, with 7 bases that match TRBD1. This CDR3 is 15 amino acids long. In germline, CDR1 is KGHSH, CDR2 LQKENI. The J segment lost 1 base and the V segment lost 2 bases, leaving 3 bases of the junction unmatched. This CDR3 reads CASSPRQGGTDTQYF. CDR3 sequence (DNA): TGTGCCAGCTCACCAAGGCAGGGGGGCACAGATACGCAGTATTTT.

This clonotype was counted at least ten times. The chain recombines TRBV29-1 with TRBJ1-2, with TRBD1 matching 7 bases. Trimming at V came to 4 bases and at J to 4 bases, leaving 12 bases not matched to a gene. Germline loops: CDR1 SQVTM, CDR2 ANQGSEA. This CDR3 region has 15 residues. The CDR3 loop reads CSVVLTGSIRYGYTF. CDR3 DNA sequence: TGCAGCGTTGTTTTGACAGGGTCGATTCGCTATGGCTACACCTTC.

This clonotype was seen at least ten times. CDR3 DNA: TGCAGTGCTATTCATCAGGGACAGGGAGGGGAGACCCAGTACTTC. It codes for CSAIHQGQGGETQYF. The rearrangement uses TRBV20-1 and TRBJ2-5; 9 bases are a match to TRBD1. V was clipped by 4 bases and J by 5 bases; unmatched bases: 11. Germline assignment: CDR1 DFQATT and CDR2 SNEGSKA (reference sequence). This CDR3 is 15 amino acids long.

The V gene is TRBV19, the J gene TRBJ2-3, with D possibly matching TRBD2 (6 bases). The germline gives CDR1 LNHDA, CDR2 SQIVND (reference sequence). Trimming shortened V by 1 base and J by 5 bases, and 13 bases separated the two germline ends. This CDR3 spans 15 amino acids. CDR3 loop: CASSIVPSGRDTQYF. CDR3 DNA: TGTGCCAGTAGTATAGTCCCCAGCGGGCGAGATACGCAGTATTTT.

This clonotype came up many times. The rearrangement joins TRBV24-1 to TRBJ2-1; D is unresolved. From germline, CDR1 is KGHDR and CDR2 SFDVKD. The CDR3 extends over 13 amino acids. The V gene lost 3 bases and the J gene lost 5 bases, with 7 bases spanning the gap. The CDR3 region has the DNA TGTGCCACCAGTGATCACCACAACAATGAGCAGTTCTTC. It encodes CATSDHHNNEQFF.

This clonotype was seen a handful of times. The CDR3 loop reads CSAWPLTFQTEAFF. Written as DNA, the CDR3 is TGCAGCGCGTGGCCTTTGACATTCCAGACGGAAGCTTTCTTT. The chain recombines TRBV29-1 with TRBJ1-1; D is unresolved. The CDR3 is 14 residues long. V dropped 7 bases and J dropped 8 bases, with 23 bases sitting between them. Germline loops: CDR1 SQVTM, CDR2 ANQGSEA.

The table lists this clonotype with many counts. The genes are TRBV19 and TRBJ1-2; D gene ambiguous. The CDR3 totals 14 residues. Trimming shortened V by 5 bases and J by 1 base, and 11 bases separated the two germline ends. CDR1 and CDR2 (germline): LNHDA, SQIVND (reference sequence). As DNA, the CDR3 is TGTGCCAGTAGTTCGTGGCGGGATAACTATGGCTACACCTTC. It yields the protein CASSSWRDNYGYTF.

This clonotype was seen many times. The chain carries TRBV6-2 or TRBV6-3 and TRBJ2-7; perhaps TRBD1 as D (6 bases). Germline lookup yields CDR1 MNHEY and CDR2 SVGEGT. This CDR3 region has 16 residues. The V gene lost 0 bases and the J gene lost 2 bases, with 14 bases spanning the gap. CDR3 nucleotide sequence: TGTGCCAGCAGTTACTCGAGAGGGACAAGGACCTACGAGCAGTACTTC. It is translated as CASSYSRGTRTYEQYF.

J is TRBJ2-7 and V is TRBV20-1; 11 positions agree with TRBD2. Germline V gene lookup returns CDR1 DFQATT and CDR2 SNEGSKA (reference sequence). This CDR3 spans 14 amino acids. V was clipped by 2 bases and J by 0 bases; unmatched bases: 0. CDR3 sequence: CSARLAGGSYEQYF. CDR3 in DNA: TGCAGTGCTAGACTAGCGGGGGGCTCCTACGAGCAGTACTTC.

In its sample, this clonotype was seen many times. The chain is built from TRBV24-1 and TRBJ1-2; TRBD1 matches at 7 bases. The V and J ends lost 6 bases and 8 bases, in that order; junction bases with no gene match: 8. The germline V gene has CDR1 KGHDR and CDR2 SFDVKD. The CDR3 has 13 amino acids. The CDR3 spells CATSRQGGGGYTF. DNA for the CDR3: TGTGCCACCAGTCGACAGGGAGGCGGAGGCTACACCTTC.

In its sample, this clonotype was seen many times. The chain joins TRBV11-2 to TRBJ2-2; the match to TRBD2 covers 8 bases. The V gene end was trimmed by 5 bases and the J gene end by 0 bases; junction bases not matched to a gene: 8. This CDR3 contains 17 residues. CDR1 is SGHAT, CDR2 FQNNGV, per germline. Written as DNA, the CDR3 is TGTGCCAGCAGCCGTGTGGCGGGGGGCGCGAACACCGGGGAGCTGTTTTTT. Amino acid sequence: CASSRVAGGANTGELFF.

This clonotype was counted a few times. This chain links TRBV19 with TRBJ2-1; D may correspond to TRBD1 or TRBD2 (5 bases each). CDR1 is LNHDA and CDR2 is SQIVND in the germline V gene (reference sequence). V gave up 4 bases and J gave up 1 base, with 11 bases separating them. The CDR3 extends over 15 amino acids. The CDR3 region has the DNA TGTGCCAGTAGTAAGGGATGGGGGTCCTACAATGAGCAGTTCTTC. It translates to CASSKGWGSYNEQFF.

This clonotype was detected many times. The rearrangement uses TRBV18 and TRBJ2-7, with D unresolved. With 2 bases removed from V and 0 bases from J, the gap between germline ends came to 2 bases. From germline, CDR1 is KGHSH and CDR2 LQKENI. The CDR3 length is 12 residues. The CDR3 reads CASSPSSYEQYF. CDR3 DNA sequence: TGTGCCAGCTCACCAAGCTCCTACGAGCAGTACTTC.

Many counts were recorded for this clonotype. The V gene is TRBV12-3 or TRBV12-4, the J gene TRBJ2-7, with 9 positions matching TRBD1. The CDR3 consists of 15 residues. The ends lost 5 bases at V and 0 bases at J; junction bases unmatched: 5. CDR3 DNA: TGTGCCAGCAGTCCCCGGGACAGGGCCTCCTACGAGCAGTACTTC. It specifies CASSPRDRASYEQYF.

This clonotype was seen many times. The rearrangement links TRBV6-4 to TRBJ2-3, with TRBD2 identical over 12 bases. The CDR3 runs to 17 residues. CDR1 is MRHNA and CDR2 is SNTAGT in the germline V gene. Germline trimming cut 5 bases from V and 3 bases from J; bases unmatched to any gene: 9. The CDR3 reads CASSPASGGARTDTQYF. CDR3 DNA: TGTGCCAGCAGTCCGGCTAGCGGGGGGGCCAGGACAGATACGCAGTATTTT.

This clonotype came up a few times. V gene TRBV7-2 combines with J gene TRBJ2-5; D not resolved. V was clipped by 0 bases and J by 9 bases, with 20 bases between them. CDR3 length: 16 residues. CDR1 is SGHTA, CDR2 FQGNSA, per germline. The CDR3 DNA is TGTGCCAGCAGCTTAGCGGGATCAGGAGTCAGCGAGGCCCAGTACTTC. It codes for CASSLAGSGVSEAQYF.